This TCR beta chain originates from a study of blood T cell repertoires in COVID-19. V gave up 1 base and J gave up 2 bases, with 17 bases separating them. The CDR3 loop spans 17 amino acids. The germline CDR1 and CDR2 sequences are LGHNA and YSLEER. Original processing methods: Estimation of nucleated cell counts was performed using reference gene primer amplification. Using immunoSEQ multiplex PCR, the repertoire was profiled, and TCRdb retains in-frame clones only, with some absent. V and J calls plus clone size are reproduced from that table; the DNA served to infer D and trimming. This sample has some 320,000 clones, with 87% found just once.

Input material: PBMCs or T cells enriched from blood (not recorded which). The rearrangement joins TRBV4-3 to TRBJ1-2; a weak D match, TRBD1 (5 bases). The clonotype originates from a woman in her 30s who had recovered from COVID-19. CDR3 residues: CASSQGPRSTANYGYTF. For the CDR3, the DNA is TGCGCCAGCAGCCAAGGTCCTCGTTCGACAGCAAACTATGGCTACACCTTC.